Below are 14 T cell receptor beta chains sequenced from a single sample in a study of blood T cell repertoires in COVID-19. Repertoires were generated with immunoSEQ multiplex PCR, while TCRdb's copy carries only in-frame clones and drops some. The repertoire holds 200,000 to 250,000 clones, with more than 75% as singletons. Source material: peripheral blood. These receptors all stem from a woman aged 70 to 79 with active or convalescent COVID-19.

The V and J genes are TRBV12-5 and TRBJ1-2; D gene unclear. This CDR3 is built from 13 residues. Germline CDR1 and CDR2: LGHNT and FRNRAP. V lost 3 bases and J lost 4, with 9 bases in between. The CDR3 sequence is CASGLLTSYGYTF. CDR3 DNA: TGTGCTAGTGGTTTATTAACATCCTATGGCTACACCTTC.

This chain links TRBV7-2 with TRBJ1-1; a weak D match, TRBD1 (6 bases). Germline V gene sequence: CDR1 SGHTA, CDR2 FQGNSA. With 5 bases removed from V and 0 bases from J, the gap between germline ends came to 10 bases. This CDR3 has 14 amino acids. The CDR3 protein is CASSEQGLNTEAFF. CDR3 DNA: TGTGCCAGCAGCGAACAGGGTTTGAACACTGAAGCTTTCTTT. The full variable domain, rest sourced from reference TRBV7-2 and TRBJ1-1, is GAGVSQSPSNKVTEKGKDVELRCDPISGHTALYWYRQSLGQGLEFLIYFQGNSAPDKSGLPSDRFSAERTGGSVSTLTIQRTQQEDSAVYLCASSEQGLNTEAFFGQGTRLTVV.

This sequence joins TRBV5-1 and TRBJ1-1; 8 nucleotides match TRBD1. The germline CDR1 and CDR2 sequences are SGHRS and YFSETQ. The V segment lost 1 base and the J segment 3 bases; nucleotides outside the gene matches: 14. The length of the CDR3 is 18 residues. The CDR3: CASSLWGTGDLKDTEAFF. In nucleotides, the CDR3 is TGCGCCAGCAGCTTGTGGGGGACAGGAGATTTGAAGGACACTGAAGCTTTCTTT. Combining the CDR3 with reference TRBV5-1 and TRBJ1-1 gives the whole variable domain KAGVTQTPRYLIKTRGQQVTLSCSPISGHRSVSWYQQTPGQGLQFLFEYFSETQRNKGNFPGRFSGRQFSNSRSEMNVSTLELGDSALYLCASSLWGTGDLKDTEAFFGQGTRLTVV.

The V and J genes are TRBV5-1 and TRBJ1-2; D may be TRBD1 (6 bases). This CDR3 region has 14 residues. Germline-derived CDR1 and CDR2 are SGHRS and YFSETQ. V shed 6 bases and J shed 4 bases, with 16 bases lying between them. The CDR3 sequence is CASTQTGQPYGYTF. DNA for the CDR3: TGCGCCAGCACACAGACAGGCCAGCCCTATGGCTACACCTTC.

V is TRBV18 and J is TRBJ1-1; a possible D gene is TRBD1 (6 bases). Deletions cut 8 bases from V and 1 base from J, with 14 bases between. The germline gives CDR1 KGHSH, CDR2 LQKENI. CDR3 length: 14 amino acids. The CDR3 protein is CASLHGQPNTEAFF. CDR3 bases: TGTGCCAGCCTTCACGGACAGCCGAACACTGAAGCTTTCTTT.

The V and J genes are TRBV3-1 (or the pseudogene TRBV3-2) and TRBJ2-2; 9 bases agree with TRBD1. CDR3 length: 15 residues. With 6 bases clipped from V and 0 bases from J, the junction kept 2 bases outside the gene matches. The germline gives CDR1 LGHDT, CDR2 YNNKEL (reference sequence). Written as DNA, the CDR3 is TGTGCCAGCAGGAGACAGGGGGCGAACACCGGGGAGCTGTTTTTT. This codes for CASRRQGANTGELFF.

The J gene is TRBJ1-4, the V gene TRBV11-2, with a tentative D call TRBD1 (6 bases). The CDR3 runs 15 residues. V was clipped by 6 bases and J by 4 bases, with 15 bases between them. Germline V gene data show CDR1 as SGHAT and CDR2 as FQNNGV. CDR3: CASSITGQVNEKLFF. The CDR3 bases are TGTGCCAGCAGTATCACGGGACAAGTTAATGAAAAACTGTTTTTT.

Comment on this clone: The sample has other DNA sequences that encode this CDR3 too. The V gene is TRBV27, the J gene TRBJ1-2; D call uncertain. V was pared by 2 bases and J by 2 bases, with 6 bases between. Per germline, CDR1 MNHEY and CDR2 SMNVEV (reference sequence). This CDR3 region has 13 residues. CDR3 nucleotide sequence: TGTGCCAGCAGTTTAAGAGCCAACTATGGCTACACCTTC. Its translation: CASSLRANYGYTF.

V gene TRBV6-5 combines with J gene TRBJ2-3, with D tentatively TRBD1 (6 bases). The germline V gene has CDR1 MNHEY and CDR2 SVGAGI. The CDR3 sequence is 14 residues long. With 6 bases removed from V and 4 bases from J, the gap between germline ends came to 14 bases. The CDR3 loop is CASRGDRIADTQYF. The CDR3, as DNA: TGTGCCAGCAGGGGCGACAGGATTGCAGATACGCAGTATTTT.

The chain is built from TRBV19 and TRBJ1-6; D not resolved. The length of the CDR3 is 13 residues. Germline V gene lookup returns CDR1 LNHDA and CDR2 SQIVND (reference sequence). Trimming left V 9 bases short and J 7 bases short, with 13 bases between. CDR3 protein: CASSGSGNSPLHF. The CDR3 region has the DNA TGTGCCAGCTCGGGCAGCGGGAATTCACCCCTCCACTTT.

This clone has a handful of counts. The rearrangement uses TRBV19 and TRBJ1-5, with a possible D match to TRBD1 (6 bases). The CDR3 extends over 17 amino acids. Trimming took off 4 bases at V and 1 base at J, with 17 bases between the two ends. Germline V gives CDR1 LNHDA, CDR2 SQIVND (reference sequence). For the CDR3, the DNA is TGTGCCAGTAGTACCTCACAGGGTACGGGGAGCAATCAGCCCCAGCATTTT. It specifies CASSTSQGTGSNQPQHF.

The chain has TRBV7-9 and TRBJ1-6; 10 nucleotides agree with TRBD1. This CDR3 is built from 18 residues. J lost 5 bases, V lost 5 bases, and 12 bases had no gene match. The germline V gene encodes CDR1 SEHNR and CDR2 FQNEAQ (reference sequence). The CDR3 region is CASSGSPDRGSDNSPLHF. CDR3 nucleotide sequence: TGTGCCAGCAGCGGGAGCCCGGACAGGGGGTCGGATAATTCACCCCTCCACTTT.

This chain links TRBV21-1 with TRBJ1-1. TRBV21-1 is given as a pseudogene. The CDR3 is 14 amino acids. Here the CDR3 DNA reads TGTGCCAGCAGCAAAATGGAGGATCACACTGAAGCTTTCTTT. Its translation: CASSKMEDHTEAFF.

The chain combines TRBV5-6 with TRBJ1-1, with D maybe TRBD1 (6 bases). Trimming pared 0 bases from V and 7 bases from J, leaving 10 bases between. The CDR3 is made up of 13 amino acids. Per the germline V gene, CDR1 is SGHDT and CDR2 is YYEEEE. CDR3 residues: CASSLGGQFEAFF. As DNA, the CDR3 is TGTGCCAGCAGCTTGGGGGGGCAGTTTGAAGCTTTCTTT.